Listed below are T cell receptor beta chains from one sample, sequenced in a study of blood T cell repertoires in COVID-19. Here immunoSEQ multiplex PCR was the method, and the copy in TCRdb shows in-frame clones only, minus some. Here the sample spans about 350,000 clones, 88% being singletons. The sample was PBMCs or T cells enriched from blood (not recorded which). The receptors here all came from a woman aged 30 to 39 who had been exposed to COVID-19. The CDR3 runs from the conserved cysteine through the conserved F or W. A D gene is named only where the DNA matches it firmly. The listing skips clone size in some rows; elsewhere it reads once, few, many or a size class.

j_call,clone_size,d_call,v_call,cdr3_nt,cdr3_aa
TRBJ2-7,.,.,TRBV19,TGTGCCAGTAGTTCAGAACACTGGGGGGGCGCCTCCTACGAGCAGTACTTC,CASSSEHWGGASYEQYF
TRBJ2-5,.,TRBD1,TRBV7-3,TGTGCCAGCAGCTCGGGGACAGCCAGGTTGGGGAAAGAGACCCAGTACTTC,CASSSGTARLGKETQYF
TRBJ2-1,.,.,TRBV24-1,TGTGCCACTGGGGGGAATGAGCAGTTCTTC,CATGGNEQFF
TRBJ2-7,.,TRBD1,TRBV7-8,TGTGCCAGCAGCTCCCGACAGGGGGGTGTTTACGAGCAGTACTTC,CASSSRQGGVYEQYF
TRBJ2-7,few,.,TRBV28,TGTGCCAGCAGTTCCCACTACGAGCAGTACTTC,CASSSHYEQYF
TRBJ1-2,.,.,TRBV9,TGTGCCAGCAGCGTATCCGGGACAACCTATGGCTACACCTTC,CASSVSGTTYGYTF
TRBJ1-5,.,TRBD1,TRBV24-1,TGTGCCACCAGTGACGGCTCGGGACAGAACAATCAGCCCCAGCATTTT,CATSDGSGQNNQPQHF
TRBJ1-3,once,TRBD1,TRBV5-5,TGTGCCAGCAGCTTGGTACAGGGGGCTGGAAACACCATATATTTT,CASSLVQGAGNTIYF
TRBJ2-1,.,TRBD2,TRBV18,TGTGCCAGCTCACCGACTAGCGGGAGGGTAGAAGAGCCCTTCTTC,CASSPTSGRVEEPFF
TRBJ2-7,once,.,TRBV14,TGTGCCAGCAGCCAAGTCGCAGGGTCCGAGCAGTACTTC,CASSQVAGSEQYF
TRBJ1-1,.,.,TRBV11-3,TGTGCCAGCAGCACCCTCGGCGGTAGCACTGAAGCTTTCTTT,CASSTLGGSTEAFF
TRBJ2-5,.,.,TRBV27,TGTGCCAGCAGTTCCCTGGACAGAGAAGAGACCCAGTACTTC,CASSSLDREETQYF
TRBJ2-1,.,.,TRBV6-5,TGTGCCAGCCCCCGGCCGGGAAGCGACCGCAATGAGCAGTTCTTC,CASPRPGSDRNEQFF
TRBJ2-7,.,.,TRBV30,TGTGCCTGGAGTGAACAGGGAGTAGTTTACGAGCAGTACTTC,CAWSEQGVVYEQYF
TRBJ2-7,few,.,TRBV30,TGTGCCTGGAGTGTACCGCCTAGATCAGCCGAGCAGTACTTC,CAWSVPPRSAEQYF
TRBJ2-1,.,TRBD2,TRBV5-3,TGTGCCAGAAGCTTGGCACCCCTAGCGGAGAACGACAATGAGCAGTTCTTC,CARSLAPLAENDNEQFF
TRBJ1-2,.,.,TRBV11-2,TGTGCCAGCAGCTTCTACCCGACAAGCCTGTCCTATGGCTACACCTTC,CASSFYPTSLSYGYTF
TRBJ1-5,.,TRBD1,TRBV28,TGTGCCAGCAGCCCCGACAGGGGGCGTAGTCAGCCCCAGCATTTT,CASSPDRGRSQPQHF
TRBJ2-2,.,.,TRBV4-2,TGTGCCAGCAGCCAAGACAGGGGCCCCGGGGAGCTGTTTTTT,CASSQDRGPGELFF
TRBJ2-5,.,TRBD1,TRBV28,TGTGCCAGCAGTTTCTGGGACAGGGAGGGAGAGACCCAGTACTTC,CASSFWDREGETQYF
TRBJ2-3,.,TRBD2,TRBV6-5,TGTGCCAGCAGTTACTCAGGGAGCGGGAGGGATACGCAGTATTTT,CASSYSGSGRDTQYF
TRBJ1-1,once,TRBD1,TRBV7-9,TGTGCCAGCAGCCGACAGGGTAAAGTCACTGAAGCTTTCTTT,CASSRQGKVTEAFF
TRBJ1-2,.,.,TRBV6-5,TGTGCCAGCGGACATGCAGGGTCCCACTATGGCTACACCTTC,CASGHAGSHYGYTF
TRBJ1-2,.,TRBD1,TRBV19,TGTGCCAGTAGTCGACAGGGCGACGGCTACACCTTC,CASSRQGDGYTF
TRBJ1-4,.,.,TRBV7-9,TGTGCCAGCAGCTTAACCACAGGGAATTTTTTGGAAAAACTGTTTTTT,CASSLTTGNFLEKLFF
TRBJ1-5,.,.,TRBV30,TGTGCCTGGAGTGTGGGCAGGGGTGGAACCTCTATCAATCAGCCCCAGCATTTT,CAWSVGRGGTSINQPQHF
TRBJ1-2,.,.,TRBV19,TGTGCCAGTAGTATAATGGGGGCGCGGAACTATGGCTACACCTTC,CASSIMGARNYGYTF
TRBJ1-4,once,TRBD1,TRBV11-3,TGTGCCAGCAGCACCCGGACAGGCCCTAATGAAAAACTGTTTTTT,CASSTRTGPNEKLFF
TRBJ1-2,.,.,TRBV28,TGTGCTAGCAGTTTCGAGTCCCGAGGCTACACCTTC,CASSFESRGYTF
TRBJ1-6,.,TRBD1,TRBV9,TGTGCCAGCAGCGTAGGAGGGGACAGGGGATCACCCCTCCACTTT,CASSVGGDRGSPLHF
TRBJ2-7,.,TRBD1,TRBV27,TGTGCCAGCAGTTTGGGACAGGGGACCTACGAGCAGTACTTC,CASSLGQGTYEQYF
TRBJ2-1,.,TRBD1,TRBV3-1/TRBV3-2,TGTGCCAGCAGCCTTCGAGGGACAGGGGACTACAATGAGCAGTTCTTC,CASSLRGTGDYNEQFF
TRBJ1-2,.,.,TRBV3-1/TRBV3-2,TGTGCCAGCAGCCAAGATTTGACAGCCTATGGCTACACCTTC,CASSQDLTAYGYTF
TRBJ2-7,.,.,TRBV27,TGTGCCAGCAGTTTGGACAACTCCTACGAGCAGTACTTC,CASSLDNSYEQYF
TRBJ1-1,.,TRBD1,TRBV11-3,TGTGCCAGCAGCTTAGAAAGGGACAGCTCTGAAGCTTTCTTT,CASSLERDSSEAFF
TRBJ1-5,.,.,TRBV27,TGTGCCAGCAGCCGGTTTTCTAGCAATCAGCCCCAGCATTTT,CASSRFSSNQPQHF
TRBJ1-3,.,TRBD1,TRBV3-1/TRBV3-2,TGTGCCAGCAGCCTACGGACAGGGAACACCATATATTTT,CASSLRTGNTIYF
TRBJ1-2,once,TRBD1,TRBV18,TGTGCCAGCTCACCCATTGGGACAGGGACGATTGACTATGGCTACACCTTC,CASSPIGTGTIDYGYTF
TRBJ1-1,.,TRBD1,TRBV28,TGTGCCAGCAGTTATATGACAGGGGGTGTAAGTGGGACTGAAGCTTTCTTT,CASSYMTGGVSGTEAFF
TRBJ1-2,.,TRBD1,TRBV28,TGTGCCAGCAGATTAGGACAGGGAGAAGGTTTTGGCTACACCTTC,CASRLGQGEGFGYTF
TRBJ1-1,.,.,TRBV28,TGTGCCAGCAGTGCCCTGGCAGGGCAAAACACTGAAGCTTTCTTT,CASSALAGQNTEAFF
TRBJ1-5,.,.,TRBV6-5,TGTGCCAGCAACCCAATGGGGAGTTCGCATCAGCCCCAGCATTTT,CASNPMGSSHQPQHF
TRBJ2-3,once,TRBD2,TRBV18,TGTGCCAGCTCACCCCCTTATAGCGGGAGGCGCTCAGATACGCAGTATTTT,CASSPPYSGRRSDTQYF
TRBJ2-3,.,.,TRBV5-1,TGCGCCAGCAGCTTGGCGCTAGCGCCAGATACGCAGTATTTT,CASSLALAPDTQYF
TRBJ1-1,.,.,TRBV10-3,TGTGCCATCAGCGGTCCCAGCGACACTGAAGCTTTCTTT,CAISGPSDTEAFF
TRBJ2-1,once,TRBD1,TRBV7-3,TGTGCCAGCAGCCCCACCGGGACAGGGGACAATGAGCAGTTCTTC,CASSPTGTGDNEQFF
TRBJ1-4,.,.,TRBV11-2,TGTGCCAGCAGCTCCGAGGTTGGGGGCGGATGGGGTGAAAAACTGTTTTTT,CASSSEVGGGWGEKLFF
TRBJ2-1,.,TRBD2,TRBV6-5,TGTGCCAGCAGCCGACTAGCGAGTGAGCAGTTCTTC,CASSRLASEQFF
TRBJ2-7,.,TRBD2,TRBV24-1,TGTGCCACCAGTGATTCCCTAGCGGGAAGGGACGAGCAGTACTTC,CATSDSLAGRDEQYF
TRBJ1-5,.,TRBD1,TRBV29-1,TGCAGCGTTGAAGCCGGGACAGGGGGCAATCAGCCCCAGCATTTT,CSVEAGTGGNQPQHF
TRBJ1-2,.,TRBD1,TRBV7-9,TGTGCCAGCAGCTACTTTACAGGGGTCCGTATAAGCTACACCTTC,CASSYFTGVRISYTF